Listed here are 3 T cell receptor beta chains from one sample, sequenced in a study of CD8 T cells in ankylosing spondylitis. MiXCR was run by TCRdb on the 5' RACE reads, yielding one entry per CDR3 protein. The sample consists of 85,000 to 100,000 distinct CDR3 sequences, roughly 9.6% of them appearing once. The sample comprised blood, either unsorted or a sorted T cell fraction (not recorded which). The receptors shown here come from a male donor with ankylosing spondylitis or in good health (not recorded which).

In this sample, this clonotype turned up many times. The chain's CDR3 is CASSGRVDTGELFF. DNA for the CDR3: TGTGCCAGCAGTGGGAGAGTTGACACCGGGGAGCTGTTTTTT. The V and J genes are TRBV2 and TRBJ2-2; no firm D call. Germline-derived CDR1 and CDR2 are SNHLY and FYNNEI. V was pared by 4 bases and J by 3 bases, with 9 bases between. The CDR3 covers 14 residues.

The sample holds many counts of this clonotype. This chain joins TRBV5-6 and TRBJ2-3; the D is unclear. Trimming took 3 bases from V and 2 from J, leaving 13 bases between them. This CDR3 comprises 15 residues. The germline gives CDR1 SGHDT, CDR2 YYEEEE. The CDR3 region has the DNA TGTGCCAGCAGCTCCCTCCTTAGAACCACAGATACGCAGTATTTT. Its protein product is CASSSLLRTTDTQYF.

In its sample, this clonotype was seen many times. The chain uses TRBV5-1 and TRBJ2-1; 7 bases are shared with TRBD2. J lost 4 bases, V lost 4 bases, and 5 bases had no gene match. The germline V gene encodes CDR1 SGHRS and CDR2 YFSETQ. The CDR3 has 14 residues. DNA for the CDR3: TGCGCCAGCAGCCGGGGGGACTCTTACAATGAGCAGTTCTTC. Translation: CASSRGDSYNEQFF.